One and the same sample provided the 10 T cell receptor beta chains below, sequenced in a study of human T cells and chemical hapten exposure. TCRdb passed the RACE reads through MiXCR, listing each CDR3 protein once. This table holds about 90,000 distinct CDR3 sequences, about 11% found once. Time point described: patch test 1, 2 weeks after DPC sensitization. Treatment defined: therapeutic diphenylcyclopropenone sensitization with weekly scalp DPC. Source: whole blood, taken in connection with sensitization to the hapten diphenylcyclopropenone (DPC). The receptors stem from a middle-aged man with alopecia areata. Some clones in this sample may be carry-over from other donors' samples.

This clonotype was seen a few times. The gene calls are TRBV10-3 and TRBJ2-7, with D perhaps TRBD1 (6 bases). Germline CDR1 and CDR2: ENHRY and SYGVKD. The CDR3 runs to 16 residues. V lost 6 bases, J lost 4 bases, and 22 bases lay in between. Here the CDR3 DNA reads TGTGCCATCAGGATCCCTCGAAACGACAGGACTTACGAGCAGTACTTC. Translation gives CAIRIPRNDRTYEQYF.

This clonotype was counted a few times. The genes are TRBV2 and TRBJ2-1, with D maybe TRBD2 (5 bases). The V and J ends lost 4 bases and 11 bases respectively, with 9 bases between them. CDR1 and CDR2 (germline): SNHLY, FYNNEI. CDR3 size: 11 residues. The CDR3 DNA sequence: TGTGCCAGCAGTGGAGGGAGTCAGCAGTTCTTC. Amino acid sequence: CASSGGSQQFF.

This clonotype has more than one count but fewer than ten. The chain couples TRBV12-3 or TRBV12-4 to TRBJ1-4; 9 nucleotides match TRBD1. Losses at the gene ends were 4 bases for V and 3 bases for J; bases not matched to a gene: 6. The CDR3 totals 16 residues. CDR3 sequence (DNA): TGTGCCAGCAGTTCAACAGGGGGCGGATCTAATGAAAAACTGTTTTTT. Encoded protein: CASSSTGGGSNEKLFF.

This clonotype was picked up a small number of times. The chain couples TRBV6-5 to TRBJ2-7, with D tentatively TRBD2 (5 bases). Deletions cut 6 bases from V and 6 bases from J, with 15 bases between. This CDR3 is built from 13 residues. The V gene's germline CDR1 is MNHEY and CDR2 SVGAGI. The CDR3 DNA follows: TGTGCCAGCAGGTTCGGGATGACCGGCGAGCAGTACTTC. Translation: CASRFGMTGEQYF.

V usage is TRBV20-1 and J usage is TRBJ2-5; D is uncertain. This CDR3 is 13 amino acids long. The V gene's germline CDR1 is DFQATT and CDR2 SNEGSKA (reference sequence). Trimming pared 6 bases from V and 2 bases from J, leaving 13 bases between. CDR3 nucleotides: TGCAGTGCCCTCGAAGGCAGTCAAGAGACCCAGTACTTC. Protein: CSALEGSQETQYF.

CDR3 in DNA: TGTGCCAGCAGTGAATTACAGGGACATAACATTCAGTACTTC. Residues: CASSELQGHNIQYF. The chain uses TRBV6-1 and TRBJ2-4; D may be TRBD1 (6 bases). The CDR3 totals 14 residues. The V and J ends lost 2 bases and 7 bases respectively, with 12 bases between them. Germline V gene data show CDR1 as MNHNS and CDR2 as SASEGT.

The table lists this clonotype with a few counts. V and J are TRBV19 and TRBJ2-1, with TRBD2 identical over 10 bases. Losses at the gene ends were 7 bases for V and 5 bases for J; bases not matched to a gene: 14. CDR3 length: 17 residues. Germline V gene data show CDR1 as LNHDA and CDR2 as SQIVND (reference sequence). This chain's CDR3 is CASKVLAGVGGDNEQFF. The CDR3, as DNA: TGTGCCAGTAAAGTGCTAGCGGGAGTGGGGGGAGACAATGAGCAGTTCTTC.

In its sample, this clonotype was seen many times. The DNA for the CDR3 is TGCAGCGGTGGGGGAGATACGCAGTATTTT. Translated, it gives CSGGGDTQYF. V usage is TRBV29-1 and J usage is TRBJ2-3; the D call may be TRBD1 or TRBD2 (5 bases each). Germline V gene sequence: CDR1 SQVTM, CDR2 ANQGSEA. The CDR3 is made up of 10 amino acids. Between the trimmed V and J ends, which lost 7 bases and 5 bases, there was a span of 7 bases.

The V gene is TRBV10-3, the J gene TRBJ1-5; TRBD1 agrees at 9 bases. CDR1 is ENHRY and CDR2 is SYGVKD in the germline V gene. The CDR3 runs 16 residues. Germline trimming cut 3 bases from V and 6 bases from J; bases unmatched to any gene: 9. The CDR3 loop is CAISDEPQGASQPQHF. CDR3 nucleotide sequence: TGTGCCATCAGTGATGAGCCACAGGGGGCCAGTCAGCCCCAGCATTTT.

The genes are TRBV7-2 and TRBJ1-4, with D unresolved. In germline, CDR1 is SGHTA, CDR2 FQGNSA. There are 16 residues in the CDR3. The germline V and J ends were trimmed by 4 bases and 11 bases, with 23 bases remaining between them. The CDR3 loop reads CASSSYADEPALKLFF. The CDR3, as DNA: TGTGCCAGCAGCTCCTACGCGGACGAGCCTGCATTGAAACTGTTTTTT. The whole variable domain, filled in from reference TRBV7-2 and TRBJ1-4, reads GAGVSQSPSNKVTEKGKDVELRCDPISGHTALYWYRQSLGQGLEFLIYFQGNSAPDKSGLPSDRFSAERTGGSVSTLTIQRTQQEDSAVYLCASSSYADEPALKLFFGSGTQLSVL.